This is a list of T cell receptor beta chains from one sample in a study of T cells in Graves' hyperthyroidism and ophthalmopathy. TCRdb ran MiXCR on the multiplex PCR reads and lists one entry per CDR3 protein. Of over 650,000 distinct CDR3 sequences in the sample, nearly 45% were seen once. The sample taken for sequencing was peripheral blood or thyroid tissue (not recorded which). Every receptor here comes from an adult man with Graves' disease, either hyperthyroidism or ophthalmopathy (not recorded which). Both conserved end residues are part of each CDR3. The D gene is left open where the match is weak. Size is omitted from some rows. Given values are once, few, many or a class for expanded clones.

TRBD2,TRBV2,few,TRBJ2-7,CASRPLAGGPYEQYF,TGTGCCAGCAGGCCACTAGCGGGGGGGCCCTACGAGCAGTACTTC
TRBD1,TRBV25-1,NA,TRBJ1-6,CASVSGQGLVALHF,TGTGCCAGCGTATCAGGACAGGGACTCGTGGCCCTCCACTTT
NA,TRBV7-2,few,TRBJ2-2,CASRRHDQPGELFF,TGTGCCAGCAGGAGACACGACCAACCCGGGGAGCTGTTTTTT
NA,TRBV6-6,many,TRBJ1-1,CASSYSTLGPEAFF,TGTGCCAGCAGTTACTCGACATTGGGCCCTGAAGCTTTCTTT
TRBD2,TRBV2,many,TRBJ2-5,CASSARGTVTQYF,TGTGCCAGCAGTGCGCGGGGGACGGTGACCCAGTACTTC
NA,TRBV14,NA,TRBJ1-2,CASSQLEPNYGYTF,TGTGCCAGCAGCCAGTTGGAACCAAACTATGGCTACACCTTC
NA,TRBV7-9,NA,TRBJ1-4,CASSLWLEHATNEKLFF,TGTGCCAGCAGCTTATGGCTCGAACATGCAACTAATGAAAAACTGTTTTTT
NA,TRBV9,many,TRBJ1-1,CASSVAPGPSTGSAEAFF,TGTGCCAGCAGCGTAGCCCCCGGCCCCAGTACAGGATCTGCTGAAGCTTTCTTT
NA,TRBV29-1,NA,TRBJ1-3,CSVGRVSPNYGYTIYF,TGCAGCGTTGGGCGGGTCAGCCCTAACTATGGCTACACCATATATTTT
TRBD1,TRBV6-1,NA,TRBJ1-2,CASGAQTGVGYTF,TGTGCCAGCGGTGCGCAGACAGGGGTCGGCTACACCTTC
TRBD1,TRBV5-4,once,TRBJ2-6,CASSAGDSVLTF,TGTGCCAGCAGCGCAGGGGACAGCGTCCTGACTTTC
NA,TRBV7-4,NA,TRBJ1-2,CASSLVVSNYGYTF,TGTGCCAGCAGCTTAGTAGTGTCTAACTATGGCTACACCTTC
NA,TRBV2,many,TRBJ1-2,CASSAGHLNYGYTF,TGTGCCAGCAGCGCAGGACACCTTAACTATGGCTACACCTTC
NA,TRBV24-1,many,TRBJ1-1,CATSARGSTEAFF,TGTGCCACCAGTGCAAGGGGCTCAACTGAAGCTTTCTTT
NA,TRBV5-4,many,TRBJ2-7,CASSWTVGEQYF,TGTGCCAGCAGCTGGACAGTGGGGGAGCAGTACTTC
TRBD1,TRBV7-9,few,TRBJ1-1,CASSSDRGLATEAFF,TGTGCCAGCAGCTCAGACAGGGGGCTAGCCACTGAAGCTTTCTTT